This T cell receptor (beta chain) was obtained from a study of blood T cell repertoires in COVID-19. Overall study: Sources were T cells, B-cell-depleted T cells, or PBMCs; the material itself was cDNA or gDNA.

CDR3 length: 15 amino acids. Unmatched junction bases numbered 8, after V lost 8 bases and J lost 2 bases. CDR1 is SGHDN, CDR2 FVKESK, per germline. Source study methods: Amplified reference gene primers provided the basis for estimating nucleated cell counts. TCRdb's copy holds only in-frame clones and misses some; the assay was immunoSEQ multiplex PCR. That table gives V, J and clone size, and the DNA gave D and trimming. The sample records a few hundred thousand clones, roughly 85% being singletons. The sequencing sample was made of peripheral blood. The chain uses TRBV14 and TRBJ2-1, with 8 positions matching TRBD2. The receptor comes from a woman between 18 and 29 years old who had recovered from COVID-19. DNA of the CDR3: TGTGCCAGCCGCGGCACTAGCGGACCCTACAATGAGCAGTTCTTC. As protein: CASRGTSGPYNEQFF.